This note documents a single T cell receptor beta chain sequence. Libraries were prepared by immunoSEQ multiplex PCR; TCRdb keeps only in-frame clonotypes and omits some of them. The profile shows about 350,000 clones, 88% of them singletons. Germline V CDR1 and CDR2: LGHNA, YNFKEQ. With V trimmed by 0 bases and J by 5 bases, 9 bases remained unmatched. The CDR3 is made up of 16 amino acids. This record comes from a study of Ad26.COV2.S vaccination and SARS-CoV-2 variants. Treatment here: about 20 received Ad26.COV2.S at low or high dose, single or two shots; about 5 received placebo; per-sample allocation not given. Sampling happened 63 days after the first vaccine or placebo injection.

Sequencing was performed on peripheral blood, taken in a trial of Ad26.COV2.S vaccine versus placebo. The V gene is TRBV4-2, the J gene TRBJ1-2; the match to TRBD1 covers 7 bases. The sequence was collected from a person aged 18-60 years who received the Ad26.COV2.S COVID-19 vaccine or a placebo. The CDR3 here is CASSQEPLNRGYGYTF. The DNA of the CDR3 is TGTGCCAGCAGCCAAGAACCCCTCAACAGGGGTTATGGCTACACCTTC.